This TCR beta chain emerged from a study of blood T cell repertoires in COVID-19. CDR3 size: 12 residues. CDR1 is LNHNV, CDR2 YYDKDF, per germline (reference sequence). V lost 0 bases to trimming and J lost 9 bases, with 8 bases between them. This clone showed up just once. The Seattle site enrolled patients during active infection and followed them longitudinally. Under the authors' procedure: Amplification of reference gene primers provided the estimated nucleated cell counts. Only in-frame clones appear in the TCRdb table, and some are missing; sequencing was by immunoSEQ multiplex PCR. V and J calls and clone size are copied from that table; D and trimming were computed from the DNA. The sample lists roughly 380,000 clones; approximately 89% were seen once.

What was sequenced was peripheral blood. The sequence was obtained from a woman aged 55-75 years with COVID-19, enrolled during active disease. J is TRBJ1-2 and V is TRBV15, with D tentatively TRBD1 (5 bases). The CDR3, as DNA: TGTGCCACCAGCAGAGACAGGGTGAGCTACACCTTC. Translated: CATSRDRVSYTF.